Listed below are T cell receptor beta chains from one sample, sequenced in a study of cytomegalovirus exposure and HLA in healthy donors. TCRdb keeps only in-frame clones here, not all; method: immunoSEQ multiplex PCR. This table holds 110,000 to 150,000 clones, around 78% found once. Sequenced sample: PBMCs. The receptor source for this set is a young woman in good health and CMV-seropositive. Each CDR3 is given without its conserved first and last residue.

len: 12
j_gene: TRBJ1-5
v_gene: TRBV6-5
CDR3aa: ASSRGRTGQPQH

len: 12
j_gene: TRBJ1-2
v_gene: TRBV5-1
CDR3aa: ASSLGQGGHGYT

len: 13
j_gene: TRBJ1-3
v_gene: TRBV5-5
CDR3aa: ASSQRTASGNTIY

len: 13
j_gene: TRBJ2-1
v_gene: TRBV5-4
CDR3aa: ASSADSASYNEQF

len: 11
j_gene: TRBJ2-1
v_gene: TRBV5-6
CDR3aa: ASSVDRVRMQF

len: 12
j_gene: TRBJ2-7
v_gene: TRBV6-1
CDR3aa: ASSELGFSYEQY

len: 12
j_gene: TRBJ1-3
v_gene: TRBV19
CDR3aa: ASSRTVSGNTIY

len: 11
j_gene: TRBJ1-1
v_gene: TRBV30
CDR3aa: AWSRRIDTEAF

len: 11
j_gene: TRBJ1-4
v_gene: TRBV18
CDR3aa: ASSPPGVSKLF

len: 13
j_gene: TRBJ1-3
v_gene: TRBV4-3
CDR3aa: ASSQGGQATSTIY

len: 12
j_gene: TRBJ2-5
v_gene: TRBV7-2
CDR3aa: ASSLGQQPETQY

len: 11
j_gene: TRBJ1-1
v_gene: TRBV11-2
CDR3aa: ASSLRVNTEAF

len: 12
j_gene: TRBJ2-7
v_gene: TRBV18
CDR3aa: ASSPIKEGHEQY

len: 12
j_gene: TRBJ2-2
v_gene: TRBV6-6
CDR3aa: ASSLKQGPGELF

len: 14
j_gene: TRBJ1-4
v_gene: TRBV7-8
CDR3aa: ASSLFLGGVNEKLF

len: 12
j_gene: TRBJ2-2
v_gene: TRBV19
CDR3aa: ASREWRNTGELF

len: 14
j_gene: TRBJ1-2
v_gene: TRBV4-3
CDR3aa: ASSQLGTTGNYGYT

len: 12
j_gene: -
v_gene: TRBV5-1
CDR3aa: ASSYSGGLGEQY

len: 11
j_gene: TRBJ2-7
v_gene: TRBV5-4
CDR3aa: ASSRTGVDEQY

len: 15
j_gene: TRBJ1-1
v_gene: TRBV5-1
CDR3aa: ASSLLRGRVKNTEAF

len: 13
j_gene: TRBJ1-6
v_gene: TRBV19
CDR3aa: ASRSDRAYNSPLH

len: 12
j_gene: TRBJ2-7
v_gene: TRBV5-1
CDR3aa: ASSTGQTRYEQY

len: 13
j_gene: TRBJ1-1
v_gene: TRBV6-5
CDR3aa: ASSTSRRGNTEAF

len: 15
j_gene: TRBJ1-2
v_gene: TRBV28
CDR3aa: ASSYYSGTPVGYGYT

len: 12
j_gene: TRBJ2-5
v_gene: TRBV7-7
CDR3aa: ASSLRGAEETQY

len: 11
j_gene: TRBJ1-1
v_gene: TRBV30
CDR3aa: AWSMTGNTEAF

len: 9
j_gene: TRBJ2-7
v_gene: TRBV29-1
CDR3aa: SVGLSSEQY

len: 12
j_gene: TRBJ1-3
v_gene: TRBV10-1
CDR3aa: ASKRSLAGNTIY

len: 14
j_gene: TRBJ2-7
v_gene: TRBV6-5
CDR3aa: ASSYSSGTGVYEQY

len: 11
j_gene: TRBJ2-3
v_gene: TRBV6-1
CDR3aa: ASSARVADTQY

len: 13
j_gene: TRBJ2-7
v_gene: TRBV2
CDR3aa: ASRAGQGKPYEQY

len: 13
j_gene: TRBJ2-2
v_gene: TRBV4-2
CDR3aa: ASSQVRGRVGELF

len: 13
j_gene: TRBJ1-6
v_gene: TRBV18
CDR3aa: ASSEGRVVFSPLH

len: 12
j_gene: TRBJ2-1
v_gene: TRBV19
CDR3aa: ASRTGGAGNEQF

len: 17
j_gene: TRBJ2-7
v_gene: TRBV5-1
CDR3aa: ASSLAPPSGGTITYEQY

len: 13
j_gene: TRBJ2-7
v_gene: TRBV7-9
CDR3aa: ASRISGTGAYEQY